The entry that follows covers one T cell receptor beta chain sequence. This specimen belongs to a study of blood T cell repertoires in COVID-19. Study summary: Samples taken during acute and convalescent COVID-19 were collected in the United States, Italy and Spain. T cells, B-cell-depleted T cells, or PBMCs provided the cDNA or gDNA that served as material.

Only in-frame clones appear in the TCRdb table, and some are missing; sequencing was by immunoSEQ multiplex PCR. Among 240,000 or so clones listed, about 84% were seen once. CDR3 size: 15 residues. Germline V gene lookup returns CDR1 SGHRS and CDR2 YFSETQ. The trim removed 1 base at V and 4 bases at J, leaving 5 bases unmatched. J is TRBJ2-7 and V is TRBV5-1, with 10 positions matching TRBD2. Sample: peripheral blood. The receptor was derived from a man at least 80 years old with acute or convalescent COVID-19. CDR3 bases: TGCGCCAGCAGCTTGCAAGGACTAGCGGAGTACGAGCAGTACTTC. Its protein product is CASSLQGLAEYEQYF.